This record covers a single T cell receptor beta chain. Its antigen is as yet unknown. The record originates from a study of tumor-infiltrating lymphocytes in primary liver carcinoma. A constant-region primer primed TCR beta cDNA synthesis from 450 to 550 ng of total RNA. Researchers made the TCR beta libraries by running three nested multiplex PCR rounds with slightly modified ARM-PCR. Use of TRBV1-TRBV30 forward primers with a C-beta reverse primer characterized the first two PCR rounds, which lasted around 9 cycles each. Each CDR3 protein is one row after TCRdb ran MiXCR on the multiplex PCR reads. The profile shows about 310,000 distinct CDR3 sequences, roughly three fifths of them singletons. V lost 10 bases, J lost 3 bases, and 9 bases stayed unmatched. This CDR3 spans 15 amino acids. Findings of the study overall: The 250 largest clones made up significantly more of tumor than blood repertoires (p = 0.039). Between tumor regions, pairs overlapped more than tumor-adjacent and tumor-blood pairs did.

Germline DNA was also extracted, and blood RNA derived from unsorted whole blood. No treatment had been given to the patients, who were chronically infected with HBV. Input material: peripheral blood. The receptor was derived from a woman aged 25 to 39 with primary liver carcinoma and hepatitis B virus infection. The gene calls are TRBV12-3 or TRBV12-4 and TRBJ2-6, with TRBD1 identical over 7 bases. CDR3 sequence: CATRGGRGGANVLTF. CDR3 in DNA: TGTGCCACCAGAGGGGGCCGCGGTGGGGCCAACGTCCTGACTTTC.